The clone carrying this TCR beta chain was observed a single time. V shed 0 bases and J 7 bases; nucleotides not matched to a gene: 10. The CDR3 contains 17 residues. Germline CDR1 MNHEY, CDR2 SVGEGT. This sample is drawn from a study of blood T cell repertoires in COVID-19. The table came from immunoSEQ multiplex PCR; TCRdb's copy has only in-frame clones and leaves some out. The sample holds about 64,000 clones, 70% to 90% seen once. The source material was PBMCs or T cells enriched from blood (not recorded which). This receptor was identified in a woman between 40 and 55 years old who had recovered from COVID-19. The chain recombines TRBV6-2 or TRBV6-3 with TRBJ2-3; 10 bases align to TRBD2. The CDR3 DNA is TGTGCCAGCAGTTACTCGATCAGGGCTAGCGGGGGTTATACGCAGTATTTT. This codes for CASSYSIRASGGYTQYF.